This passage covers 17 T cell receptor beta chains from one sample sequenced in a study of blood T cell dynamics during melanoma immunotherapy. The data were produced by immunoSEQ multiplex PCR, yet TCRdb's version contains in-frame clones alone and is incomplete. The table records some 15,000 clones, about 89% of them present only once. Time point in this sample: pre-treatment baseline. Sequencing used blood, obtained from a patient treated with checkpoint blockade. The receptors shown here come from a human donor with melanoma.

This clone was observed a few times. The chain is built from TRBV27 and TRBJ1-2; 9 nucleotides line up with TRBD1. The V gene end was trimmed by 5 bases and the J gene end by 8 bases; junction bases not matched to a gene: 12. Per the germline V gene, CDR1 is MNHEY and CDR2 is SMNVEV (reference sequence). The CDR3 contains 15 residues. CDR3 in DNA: TGTGCCAGCAGTCCCTCGTTGGGACAGGGAAAGGGCTACACCTTC. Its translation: CASSPSLGQGKGYTF.

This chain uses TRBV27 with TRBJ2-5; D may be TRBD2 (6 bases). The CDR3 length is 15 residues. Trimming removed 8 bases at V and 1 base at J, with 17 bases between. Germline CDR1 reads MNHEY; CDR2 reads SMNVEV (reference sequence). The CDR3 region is CASRSGGVAQETQYF. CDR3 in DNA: TGTGCCAGCCGGTCAGGAGGGGTGGCCCAAGAGACCCAGTACTTC.

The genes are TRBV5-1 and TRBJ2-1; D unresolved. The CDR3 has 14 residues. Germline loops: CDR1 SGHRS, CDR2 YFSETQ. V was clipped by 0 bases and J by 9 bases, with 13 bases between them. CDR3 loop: CASSLALSPGEQFF. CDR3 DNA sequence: TGCGCCAGCAGCTTGGCCCTTTCCCCGGGTGAGCAGTTCTTC. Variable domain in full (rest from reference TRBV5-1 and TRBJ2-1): KAGVTQTPRYLIKTRGQQVTLSCSPISGHRSVSWYQQTPGQGLQFLFEYFSETQRNKGNFPGRFSGRQFSNSRSEMNVSTLELGDSALYLCASSLALSPGEQFFGPGTRLTVL.

The CDR3 coding sequence is TGTGCCAGCAGTGAACCGCGCGGGAGGGCCGTCGAGCAGTACTTC. It encodes CASSEPRGRAVEQYF. V gene TRBV2 combines with J gene TRBJ2-7, with 9 bases fitting TRBD2. This CDR3 spans 15 amino acids. CDR1 is SNHLY, CDR2 FYNNEI, per germline. The trim removed 2 bases at V and 6 bases at J, leaving 8 bases unmatched.

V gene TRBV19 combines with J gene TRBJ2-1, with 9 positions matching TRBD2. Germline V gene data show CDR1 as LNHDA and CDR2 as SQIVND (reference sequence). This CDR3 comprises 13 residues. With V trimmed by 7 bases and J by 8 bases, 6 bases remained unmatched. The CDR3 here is CASKAGGRDEQFF. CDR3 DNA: TGTGCCAGTAAGGCGGGAGGGCGTGATGAGCAGTTCTTC. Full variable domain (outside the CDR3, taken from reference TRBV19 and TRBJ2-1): DGGITQSPKYLFRKEGQNVTLSCEQNLNHDAMYWYRQDPGQGLRLIYYSQIVNDFQKGDIAEGYSVSREKKESFPLTVTSAQKNPTAFYLCASKAGGRDEQFFGPGTRLTVL.

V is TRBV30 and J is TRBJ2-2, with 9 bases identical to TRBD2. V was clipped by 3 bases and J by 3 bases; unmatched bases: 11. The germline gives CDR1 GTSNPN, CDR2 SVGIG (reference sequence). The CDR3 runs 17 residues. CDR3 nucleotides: TGTGCCTGGAGCCTAAAGCCGGGACTAGCTGACACCGGGGAGCTGTTTTTT. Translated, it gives CAWSLKPGLADTGELFF.

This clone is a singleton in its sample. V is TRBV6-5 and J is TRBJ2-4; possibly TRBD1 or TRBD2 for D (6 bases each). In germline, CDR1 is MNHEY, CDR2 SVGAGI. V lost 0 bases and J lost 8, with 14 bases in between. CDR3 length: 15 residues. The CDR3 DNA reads TGTGCCAGCAGTTACTCTGGGGGGCGCGGAGACATTCAGTACTTC. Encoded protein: CASSYSGGRGDIQYF.

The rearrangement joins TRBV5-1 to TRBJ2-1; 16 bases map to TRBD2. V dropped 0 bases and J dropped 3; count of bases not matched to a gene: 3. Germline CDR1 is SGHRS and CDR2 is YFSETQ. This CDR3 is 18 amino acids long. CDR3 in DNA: TGCGCCAGCAGCTTGGAGGGACTAGCGGGGGGGAGCTACAATGAGCAGTTCTTC. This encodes CASSLEGLAGGSYNEQFF.

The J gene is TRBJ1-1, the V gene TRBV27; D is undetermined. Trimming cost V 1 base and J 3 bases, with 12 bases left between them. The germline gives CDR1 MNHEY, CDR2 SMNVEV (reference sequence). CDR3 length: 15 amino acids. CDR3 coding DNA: TGTGCCAGCAGTTTATTGTCGAGCCCCGACACTGAAGCTTTCTTT. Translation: CASSLLSSPDTEAFF.

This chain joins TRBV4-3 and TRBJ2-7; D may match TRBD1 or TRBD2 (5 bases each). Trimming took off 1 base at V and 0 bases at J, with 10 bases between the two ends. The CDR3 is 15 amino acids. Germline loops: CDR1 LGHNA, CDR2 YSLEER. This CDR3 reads CASSQVIGASYEQYF. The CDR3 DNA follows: TGCGCCAGCAGCCAAGTTATCGGGGCCTCCTACGAGCAGTACTTC.

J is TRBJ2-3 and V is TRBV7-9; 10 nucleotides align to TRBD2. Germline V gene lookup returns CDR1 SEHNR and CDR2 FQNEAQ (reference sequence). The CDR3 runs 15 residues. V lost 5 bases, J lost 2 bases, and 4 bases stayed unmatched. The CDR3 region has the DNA TGTGCCAGCAGCCTAGGACTAGCGGCCACAGATACGCAGTATTTT. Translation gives CASSLGLAATDTQYF.

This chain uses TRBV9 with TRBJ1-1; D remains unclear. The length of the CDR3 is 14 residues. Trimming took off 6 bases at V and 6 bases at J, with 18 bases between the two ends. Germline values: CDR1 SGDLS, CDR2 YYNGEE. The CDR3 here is CASNIDPLGAEAFF. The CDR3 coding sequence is TGTGCCAGCAATATCGACCCCCTTGGAGCTGAAGCTTTCTTT.

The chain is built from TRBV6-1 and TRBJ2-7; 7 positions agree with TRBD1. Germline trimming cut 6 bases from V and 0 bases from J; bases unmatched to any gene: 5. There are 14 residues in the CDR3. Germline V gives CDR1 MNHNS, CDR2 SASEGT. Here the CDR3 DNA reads TGTGCCAGCAGGAGGGGGACAGCCTCCTACGAGCAGTACTTC. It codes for CASRRGTASYEQYF.

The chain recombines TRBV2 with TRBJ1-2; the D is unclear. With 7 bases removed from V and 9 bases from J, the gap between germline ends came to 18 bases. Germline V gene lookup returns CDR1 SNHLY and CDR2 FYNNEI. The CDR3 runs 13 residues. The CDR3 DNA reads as TGTGCCAGCACCCCGCGGGTACTTGGGAGCTACACCTTC. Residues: CASTPRVLGSYTF.

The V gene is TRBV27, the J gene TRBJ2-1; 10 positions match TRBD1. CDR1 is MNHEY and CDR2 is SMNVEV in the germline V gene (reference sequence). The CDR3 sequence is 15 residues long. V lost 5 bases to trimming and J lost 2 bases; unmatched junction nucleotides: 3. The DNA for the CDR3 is TGTGCCAGCAGTGAGGGACAGGGGCCCTACAATGAGCAGTTCTTC. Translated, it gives CASSEGQGPYNEQFF.

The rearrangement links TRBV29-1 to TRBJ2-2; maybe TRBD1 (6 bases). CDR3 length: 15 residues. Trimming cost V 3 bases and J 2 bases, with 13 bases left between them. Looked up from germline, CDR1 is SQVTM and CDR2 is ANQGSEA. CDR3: CSVEGAALNTGELFF. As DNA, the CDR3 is TGCAGCGTTGAGGGGGCAGCGCTTAACACCGGGGAGCTGTTTTTT.

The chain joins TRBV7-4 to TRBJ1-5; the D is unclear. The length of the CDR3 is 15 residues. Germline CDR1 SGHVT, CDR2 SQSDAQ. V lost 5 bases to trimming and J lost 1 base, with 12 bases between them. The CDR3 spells CASSQLEGSNQPQHF. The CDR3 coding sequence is TGTGCCAGCAGCCAGTTGGAGGGAAGCAATCAGCCCCAGCATTTT.